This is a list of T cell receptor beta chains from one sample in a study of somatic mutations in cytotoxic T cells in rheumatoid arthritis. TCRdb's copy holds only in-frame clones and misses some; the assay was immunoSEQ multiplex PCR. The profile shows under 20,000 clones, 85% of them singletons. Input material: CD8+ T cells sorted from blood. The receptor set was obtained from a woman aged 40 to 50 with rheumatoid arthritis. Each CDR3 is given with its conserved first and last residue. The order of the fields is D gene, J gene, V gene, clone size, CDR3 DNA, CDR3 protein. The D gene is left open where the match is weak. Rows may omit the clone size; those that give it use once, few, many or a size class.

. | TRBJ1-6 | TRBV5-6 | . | TGTGCCAGCAGCCCACTAGGGATGGATTCACCCCTCCACTTT | CASSPLGMDSPLHF
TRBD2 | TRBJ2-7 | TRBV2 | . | TGTGCCAGCAGTGGGGCGGGGGATGTTTCCTACGAGCAGTACTTC | CASSGAGDVSYEQYF
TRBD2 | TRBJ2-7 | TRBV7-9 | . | TGTGCCAGCAGCTTAGCGACTAGCGGGCCCTACGAGCAGTACTTC | CASSLATSGPYEQYF
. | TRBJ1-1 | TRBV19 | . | TGTGCCAGTAAAAGAGAGAACACTGAAGCTTTCTTT | CASKRENTEAFF
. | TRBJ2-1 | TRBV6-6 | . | TGTGCCAGCAGTCCGCTTGGGGGGAATGAGCAGTTCTTC | CASSPLGGNEQFF
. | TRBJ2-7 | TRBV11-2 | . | TGTGCCAGCCACCTGTGGGACTCCTCGTACGAGCAGTACTTC | CASHLWDSSYEQYF
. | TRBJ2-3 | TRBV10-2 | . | TGCGCCAGCAGTGAGTCTCCTTTCGAGGGTTTGGATACAGATACGCAGTATTTT | CASSESPFEGLDTDTQYF
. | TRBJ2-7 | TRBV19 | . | TGTGCCAGTAGTATAGCGGGAGCTCCCTCCTACGAGCAGTACTTC | CASSIAGAPSYEQYF
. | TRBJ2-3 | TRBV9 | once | TGTGCCAGCAGCGGGGGGGGCACAGATACGCAGTATTTT | CASSGGGTDTQYF
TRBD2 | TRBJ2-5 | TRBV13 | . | TGTGCCAGCAGCTTAGGCCTAGCGGGAGGGCCCAGTGAGACCCAGTACTTC | CASSLGLAGGPSETQYF
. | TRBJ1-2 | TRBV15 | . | TGTGCCACCAGAGGCCTTGGGGGGTATGGCTACACCTTC | CATRGLGGYGYTF
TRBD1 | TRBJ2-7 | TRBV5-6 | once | TGTGCCAGCAGTCCCACGGACAGGGGTTACGAGCAGTACTTC | CASSPTDRGYEQYF
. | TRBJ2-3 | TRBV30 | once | TGTGCCTGGAGTGTACTAGCTAGCATAGGAGATACGCAGTATTTT | CAWSVLASIGDTQYF
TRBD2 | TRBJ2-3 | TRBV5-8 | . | TGTGCCAGCAGCTTAGGGACTAGCGGGCCCGGGAGCACAGATACGCAGTATTTT | CASSLGTSGPGSTDTQYF
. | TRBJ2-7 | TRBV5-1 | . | TGCGCCAGCAGCCCATCCTACGAGCAGTACTTC | CASSPSYEQYF
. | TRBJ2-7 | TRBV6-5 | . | TGTGCCAGCAGCCTTACCGGGACTTCCTTTGCCTTC | CASSLTGTSFAF
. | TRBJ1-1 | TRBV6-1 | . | TGTGCCAGCACCACCCGAGACACACGGGAAGCTTTCTTT | CASTTRDTREAFF
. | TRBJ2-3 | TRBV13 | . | TGTGCCAGCAGCTTGACTAGCACAGATACGCAGTATTTT | CASSLTSTDTQYF
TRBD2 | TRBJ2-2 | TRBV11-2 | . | TGTGCCAGCAGTTATCTCGGGACTAGCGGGGGGAACACCGGGGAGCTGTTTTTT | CASSYLGTSGGNTGELFF
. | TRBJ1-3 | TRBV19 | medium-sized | TGTGCCAGTAGTGCCTACTCTGGAAACACCATATATTTT | CASSAYSGNTIYF
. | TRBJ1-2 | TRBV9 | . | TGTGCCAGCGTGGAGATTGTGGAGGTTACACTCTATGGCTACACCTTC | CASVEIVEVTLYGYTF
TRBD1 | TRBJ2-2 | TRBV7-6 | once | TGTGCCAGCAGCTCCGGACAGGGCGCATACGCCGGGGAGCTGTTTTTT | CASSSGQGAYAGELFF
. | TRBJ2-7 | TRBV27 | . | TGTGCCAGCAGTTTATCTATGGAGGACGAGCAGTACTTC | CASSLSMEDEQYF
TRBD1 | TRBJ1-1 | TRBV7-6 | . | TGTGCCAGCAGCTTTCAGACAGGGGAGTTCACTGAAGCTTTCTTT | CASSFQTGEFTEAFF
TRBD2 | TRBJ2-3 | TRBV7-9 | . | TGTGCCAGCAGCTTTCTGACTAGCGGGGGCACAGATACGCAGTATTTT | CASSFLTSGGTDTQYF
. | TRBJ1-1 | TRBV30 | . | TGTGCCTGGGCCGCGGCGGGGGGTCTCACTGAAGCTTTCTTT | CAWAAAGGLTEAFF
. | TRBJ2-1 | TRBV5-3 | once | . | CARSEWGFGTGAFF
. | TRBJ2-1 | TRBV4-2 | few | TGTGCCAGCAGCCTAGGAGGGTCCAATGAGCAGTTCTTC | CASSLGGSNEQFF
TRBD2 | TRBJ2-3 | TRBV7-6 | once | TGTGCCAGCAGCCAAAACCGGGGGGGAATCACAGATACGCAGTATTTT | CASSQNRGGITDTQYF
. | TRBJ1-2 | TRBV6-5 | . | TGTGCCAGCTTGGGGGGGGGCGATTATGGCTACACCTTC | CASLGGGDYGYTF
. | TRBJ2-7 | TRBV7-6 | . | TGTGCCAGCAGCTTAGCCGCGGCCGGCTACGAGCAGTACTTC | CASSLAAAGYEQYF
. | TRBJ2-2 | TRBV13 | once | TGTGCCACCCCTGGGCTAGCGACGAACACCGGGGAGCTGTTTTTT | CATPGLATNTGELFF
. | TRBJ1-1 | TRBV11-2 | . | TGTGCCAGCAGCTTAGATCTACGGGAGGGAGCTTTCTTT | CASSLDLREGAFF
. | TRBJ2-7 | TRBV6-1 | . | TGTGCCAGCAGTGAATTGGGGGGTCGAGAGTCCTACGAGCAGTACTTC | CASSELGGRESYEQYF
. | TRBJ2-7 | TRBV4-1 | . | TGCGCCAGCAGCCAAGATCCCAACGAGCAGTACTTC | CASSQDPNEQYF
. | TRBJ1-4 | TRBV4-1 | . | TGCGCCAGCAGCCCTATCGGTGCGTCGAATGAAAAACTGTTTTTT | CASSPIGASNEKLFF
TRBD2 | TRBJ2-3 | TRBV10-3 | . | TGTGCCATCAGTGAGGAAGCGGGGGCGGGGGTAGGTACGCAGTATTTT | CAISEEAGAGVGTQYF
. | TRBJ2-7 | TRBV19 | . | TGTGCCAGTAGTACAGGGGCCTCCTACGAGCAGTACTTC | CASSTGASYEQYF
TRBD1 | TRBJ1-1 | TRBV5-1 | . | TGCGCCAGCAGCATACAGGGGGTAGCTGAAGCTTTCTTT | CASSIQGVAEAFF
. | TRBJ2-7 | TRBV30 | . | TGTGCCTGGAGTCATGGTAGCGAGTACGAGCAGTACTTC | CAWSHGSEYEQYF
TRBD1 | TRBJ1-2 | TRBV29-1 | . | TGCAGCGTTACTCAACCAGGGGGCGCGGTCTATGGCTACACCTTC | CSVTQPGGAVYGYTF